This T cell receptor (beta chain) was identified in a study of cytotoxic CD8 clonotypes in ibrutinib-treated CLL. Across the whole study: By median roughly 68 months, approximately 12 had progressed and about 15 stayed remitted; responses had been 2 complete and about 24 partial. Broader study findings: Clonality at baseline surpassed age-matched healthy donors and tracked circulating CD8+ T-cell counts. The clonality rise at ibrutinib response reflected private clonotype expansion.

The CDR3 has 15 amino acids. Per germline, CDR1 ENHRY and CDR2 SYGVKD. V dropped 6 bases and J dropped 1 base, with 13 bases sitting between them. Sequencing used immunoSEQ multiplex PCR; TCRdb keeps in-frame clones, though not all of them. The table has roughly 200,000 clones, approximately 79% seen once. On this clone: Antigen unknown.

V and J are TRBV10-3 and TRBJ2-1; a weak D match, TRBD1 (5 bases). Sequences were derived from PBMCs, sampled after 12 months of ibrutinib treatment. The origin of this receptor is a human donor with chronic lymphocytic leukemia. In DNA, the CDR3 is TGTGCCATCAGCCCAGGGTGGAGTTCCTACAATGAGCAGTTCTTC. Translation: CAISPGWSSYNEQFF.